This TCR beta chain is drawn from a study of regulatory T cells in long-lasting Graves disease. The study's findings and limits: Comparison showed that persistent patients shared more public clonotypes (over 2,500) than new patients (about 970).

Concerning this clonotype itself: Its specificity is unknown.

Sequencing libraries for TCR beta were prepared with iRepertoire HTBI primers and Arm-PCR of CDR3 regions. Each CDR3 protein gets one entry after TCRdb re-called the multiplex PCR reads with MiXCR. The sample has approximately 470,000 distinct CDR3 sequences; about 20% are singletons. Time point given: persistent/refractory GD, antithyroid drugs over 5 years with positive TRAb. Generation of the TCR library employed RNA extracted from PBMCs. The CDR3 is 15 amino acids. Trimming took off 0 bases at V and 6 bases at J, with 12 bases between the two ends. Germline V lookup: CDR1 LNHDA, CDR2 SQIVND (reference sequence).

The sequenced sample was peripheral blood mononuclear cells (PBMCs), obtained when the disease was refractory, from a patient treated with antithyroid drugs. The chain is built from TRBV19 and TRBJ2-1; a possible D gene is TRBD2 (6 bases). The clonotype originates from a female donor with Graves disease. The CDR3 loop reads CASSIEGLVSNEQFF. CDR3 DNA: TGTGCCAGTAGTATAGAGGGACTGGTGTCCAATGAGCAGTTCTTC.